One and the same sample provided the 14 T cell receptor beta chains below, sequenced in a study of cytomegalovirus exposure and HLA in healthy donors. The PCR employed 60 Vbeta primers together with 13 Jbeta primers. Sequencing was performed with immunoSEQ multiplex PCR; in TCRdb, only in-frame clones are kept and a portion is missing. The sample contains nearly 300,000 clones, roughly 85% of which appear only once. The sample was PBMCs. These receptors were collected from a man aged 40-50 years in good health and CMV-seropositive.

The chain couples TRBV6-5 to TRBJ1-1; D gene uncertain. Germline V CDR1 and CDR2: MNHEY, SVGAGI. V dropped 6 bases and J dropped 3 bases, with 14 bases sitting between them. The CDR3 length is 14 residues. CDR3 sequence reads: CASRGDMKDTEAFF. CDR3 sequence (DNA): TGTGCCAGCAGGGGCGACATGAAGGACACTGAAGCTTTCTTT.

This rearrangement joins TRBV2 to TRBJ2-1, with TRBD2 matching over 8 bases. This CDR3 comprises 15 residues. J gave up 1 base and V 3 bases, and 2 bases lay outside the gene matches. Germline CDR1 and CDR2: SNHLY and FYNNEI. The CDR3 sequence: CASSDGTSSYNEQFF. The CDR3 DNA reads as TGTGCCAGCAGTGACGGGACTAGTTCCTACAATGAGCAGTTCTTC.

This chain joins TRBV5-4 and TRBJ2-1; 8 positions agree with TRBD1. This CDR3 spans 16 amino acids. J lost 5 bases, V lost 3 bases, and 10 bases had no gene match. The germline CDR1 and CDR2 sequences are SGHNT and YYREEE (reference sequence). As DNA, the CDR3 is TGTGCCAGCAGCTGGGGTGTAGGACAGGGCGACAATGAGCAGTTCTTC. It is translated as CASSWGVGQGDNEQFF.

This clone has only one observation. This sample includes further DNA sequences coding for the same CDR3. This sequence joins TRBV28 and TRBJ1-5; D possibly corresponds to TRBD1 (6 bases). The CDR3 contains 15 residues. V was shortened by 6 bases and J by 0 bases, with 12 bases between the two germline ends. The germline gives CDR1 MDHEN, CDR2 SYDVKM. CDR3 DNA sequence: TGTGCCAGCAGCCCAACAGGGTATAGCAATCAGCCCCAGCATTTT. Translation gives CASSPTGYSNQPQHF. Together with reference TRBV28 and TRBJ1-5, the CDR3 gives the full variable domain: DVKVTQSSRYLVKRTGEKVFLECVQDMDHENMFWYRQDPGLGLRLIYFSYDVKMKEKGDIPEGYSVSREKKERFSLILESASTNQTSMYLCASSPTGYSNQPQHFGDGTRLSIL.

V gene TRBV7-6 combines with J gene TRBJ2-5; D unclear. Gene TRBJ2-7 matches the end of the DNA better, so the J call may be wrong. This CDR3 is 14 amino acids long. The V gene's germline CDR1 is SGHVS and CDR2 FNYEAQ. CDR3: CASSPNDKPLEQYF. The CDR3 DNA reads TGTGCCAGCAGCCCAAACGACAAGCCGCTCGAGCAGTACTTC.

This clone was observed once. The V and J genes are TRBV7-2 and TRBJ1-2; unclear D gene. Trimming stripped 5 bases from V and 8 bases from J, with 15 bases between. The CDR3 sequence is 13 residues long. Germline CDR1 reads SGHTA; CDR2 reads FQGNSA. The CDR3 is CASSLDALEGYTF. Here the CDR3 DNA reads TGTGCCAGCAGCCTCGACGCCTTGGAGGGCTACACCTTC.

The CDR3 loop is CAWNAGEPTGELFF. The DNA for the CDR3 is TGTGCCTGGAATGCGGGGGAACCCACCGGGGAGCTGTTTTTT. The rearrangement joins TRBV30 to TRBJ2-2; the match to TRBD2 covers 7 bases. With 4 bases clipped from V and 4 bases from J, the junction kept 6 bases outside the gene matches. The CDR3 is made up of 14 amino acids. The germline V gene has CDR1 GTSNPN and CDR2 SVGIG (reference sequence).

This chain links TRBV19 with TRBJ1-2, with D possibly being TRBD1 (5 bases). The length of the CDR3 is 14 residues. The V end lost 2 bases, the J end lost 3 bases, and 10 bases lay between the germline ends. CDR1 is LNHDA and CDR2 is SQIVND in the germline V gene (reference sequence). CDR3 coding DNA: TGTGCCAGTAGTATACCAGGGCCGGACTATGGCTACACCTTC. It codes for CASSIPGPDYGYTF.

For the CDR3, the DNA is TGTGCCAGCAGTCCCCGGGGGGGCAGGGCGGAGGAAAAACTGTTTTTT. Encoded protein: CASSPRGGRAEEKLFF. The chain is built from TRBV28 and TRBJ1-4; tentatively, D is TRBD1 (6 bases). V lost 5 bases and J 8 bases, leaving 21 bases between the germline ends. From germline, CDR1 is MDHEN and CDR2 SYDVKM. The CDR3 is made up of 16 amino acids.

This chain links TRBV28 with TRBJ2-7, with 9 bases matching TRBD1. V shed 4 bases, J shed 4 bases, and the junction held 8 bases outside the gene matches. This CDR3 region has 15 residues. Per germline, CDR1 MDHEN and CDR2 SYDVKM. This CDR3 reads CASSSDRGLMYEQYF. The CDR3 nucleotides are TGTGCCAGCAGTTCAGACAGGGGGTTAATGTACGAGCAGTACTTC.

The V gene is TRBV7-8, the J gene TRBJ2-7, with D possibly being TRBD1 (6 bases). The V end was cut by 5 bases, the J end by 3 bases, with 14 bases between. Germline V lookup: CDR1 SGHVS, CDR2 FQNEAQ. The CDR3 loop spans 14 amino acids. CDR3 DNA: TGTGCCAGCAGCCCAAGGACAGACTTCTACGAGCAGTACTTC. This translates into CASSPRTDFYEQYF.

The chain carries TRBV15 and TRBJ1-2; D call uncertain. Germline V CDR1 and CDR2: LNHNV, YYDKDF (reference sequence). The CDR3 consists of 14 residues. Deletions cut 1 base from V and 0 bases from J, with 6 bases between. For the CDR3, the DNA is TGTGCCACCAGCAGAGGAACAGCTAACTATGGCTACACCTTC. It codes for CATSRGTANYGYTF.

In nucleotides, the CDR3 is TGCGCCAGCAGTCAATCGTCCCCTAGCGCCTACGAGCAGTACTTC. Translated: CASSQSSPSAYEQYF. The chain employs TRBV23-1 and TRBJ2-7; TRBD2 might be the D (6 bases). TRBV23-1 is filed as an ORF, its function uncertain. CDR3 length equals 15 residues. The ends were cut back, 0 bases at V and 2 bases at J, with 11 bases in the middle.

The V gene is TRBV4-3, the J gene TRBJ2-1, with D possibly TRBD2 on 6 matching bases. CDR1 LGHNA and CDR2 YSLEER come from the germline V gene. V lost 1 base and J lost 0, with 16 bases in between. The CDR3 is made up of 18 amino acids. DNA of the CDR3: TGCGCCAGCAGCCAAGGAGATAGCGGATGGAGCTCCTACAATGAGCAGTTCTTC. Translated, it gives CASSQGDSGWSSYNEQFF.